The 22 T cell receptor beta chains below come from one sample, sequenced in a study of T cell responses to AZD1222 COVID-19 vaccine. Measured with immunoSEQ multiplex PCR; TCRdb has only the in-frame clones, and not every one. The sample has about 130,000 clones; around nine tenths are singletons. Sequencing used peripheral blood, obtained on day 0 of AZD1222 vaccination. Receptor source: an adult in good health.

The gene calls are TRBV4-2 and TRBJ2-7, with 14 bases matching TRBD2. CDR1 is LGHNA and CDR2 is YNFKEQ in the germline V gene. This CDR3 spans 15 amino acids. Germline trimming cut 4 bases from V and 4 bases from J; bases unmatched to any gene: 3. CDR3 DNA: TGTGCCAGCAGCCCGGGACTAGCGGGAGAGTACGAGCAGTACTTC. Translation gives CASSPGLAGEYEQYF.

The V call is TRBV11-3, the J call TRBJ2-7; possible D gene TRBD1, 7 bases. V lost 5 bases, J lost 4 bases, and 15 bases lay in between. Looked up from germline, CDR1 is SGHNT and CDR2 is YENEEA. This CDR3 has 14 residues. In nucleotides, the CDR3 is TGTGCCAGCAGCCCTCAGCCAGGGGGGTACGAGCAGTACTTC. Amino acids: CASSPQPGGYEQYF. Full variable domain (rest looked up from reference TRBV11-3 and TRBJ2-7): EAGVVQSPRYKIIEKKQPVAFWCNPISGHNTLYWYLQNLGQGPELLIRYENEEAVDDSQLPKDRFSAERLKGVDSTLKIQPAELGDSAVYLCASSPQPGGYEQYFGPGTRLTVT.

The rearrangement links TRBV28 to TRBJ1-2; a possible D gene is TRBD1 (6 bases). Between the trimmed V and J ends, which lost 6 bases and 8 bases, there was a span of 19 bases. The CDR3 extends over 14 amino acids. The V gene's germline CDR1 is MDHEN and CDR2 SYDVKM. The CDR3 here is CASSSGTRTYGYTF. Written as DNA, the CDR3 is TGTGCCAGCAGCTCCGGGACACGGACCTACGGCTACACCTTC.

V is TRBV5-4 and J is TRBJ2-7; D ambiguous. V lost 0 bases and J lost 3, with 7 bases in between. The V gene's germline CDR1 is SGHNT and CDR2 YYREEE (reference sequence). The CDR3 has 13 amino acids. The CDR3 here is CASSLAQSYEQYF. The CDR3 nucleotides read TGTGCCAGCAGCTTGGCACAGAGCTACGAGCAGTACTTC.

Concerning this clone: Other nucleotide sequences in the sample specify the same CDR3. The CDR3: CASSLERNTEAFF. Written as DNA, the CDR3 is TGTGCCAGCAGCTTAGAGCGGAACACTGAAGCTTTCTTT. This chain uses TRBV7-2 with TRBJ1-1, with D hard to call. The CDR3 is 13 residues long. Trimming removed 1 base from V and 1 base from J, with 4 bases in between. Germline assignment: CDR1 SGHTA and CDR2 FQGNSA.

A note on this clone: Distinct nucleotide sequences in the sample also encode this CDR3. The chain links TRBV10-3 to TRBJ1-5; D call uncertain. The CDR3 runs to 13 residues. V shed 2 bases and J shed 4 bases, with 6 bases lying between them. Germline V lookup: CDR1 ENHRY, CDR2 SYGVKD. CDR3 protein: CAISEGGNQPQHF. Written as DNA, the CDR3 is TGTGCCATCAGTGAGGGTGGGAATCAGCCCCAGCATTTT.

This clone appeared a few times. The J gene is TRBJ2-5, the V gene TRBV6-6; the match to TRBD1 covers 7 bases. Germline values: CDR1 MNHNY, CDR2 SVGAGI (reference sequence). The CDR3 consists of 14 residues. V dropped 2 bases and J dropped 2; count of bases not matched to a gene: 2. The CDR3 nucleotides read TGTGCCAGCAGTTACCGGGGACAGCAAGAGACCCAGTACTTC. Translation gives CASSYRGQQETQYF.

The chain combines TRBV27 with TRBJ1-5; a possible D gene is TRBD1 (5 bases). The germline gives CDR1 MNHEY, CDR2 SMNVEV (reference sequence). Trimming left V 0 bases short and J 7 bases short, with 10 bases between. This CDR3 has 14 amino acids. The CDR3 loop reads CASSLSGPEQPQHF. In DNA form, the CDR3 reads TGTGCCAGCAGTTTATCGGGGCCCGAGCAGCCCCAGCATTTT.

This clone occurred once. The V gene is TRBV28, the J gene TRBJ1-2; the D gene is possibly TRBD1 (5 bases). Germline-derived CDR1 and CDR2 are MDHEN and SYDVKM. There are 16 residues in the CDR3. The V gene lost 2 bases and the J gene lost 2 bases, with 15 bases spanning the gap. The CDR3 nucleotides are TGTGCCAGCAGTTTAAAGGGGTCACCGAGGAACTATGGCTACACCTTC. This gives the protein CASSLKGSPRNYGYTF.

The CDR3 bases are TGTGCCAGCAGCCCCGGACTAGCGGGCTTCTCTGGGGCCAACGTCCTGACTTTC. Encoded protein: CASSPGLAGFSGANVLTF. The V and J genes are TRBV5-6 and TRBJ2-6; 11 nucleotides align to TRBD2. This CDR3 comprises 18 residues. V gave up 4 bases and J gave up 0 bases; unmatched junction bases: 6. Germline lookup yields CDR1 SGHDT and CDR2 YYEEEE.

This clone came up a few times. The chain is built from TRBV15 and TRBJ2-5; D gene ambiguous. Trimming took off 1 base at V and 2 bases at J, with 11 bases between the two ends. This CDR3 region has 15 residues. The germline CDR1 and CDR2 sequences are LNHNV and YYDKDF (reference sequence). Here the CDR3 reads CATSRVITLQETQYF. Written as DNA, the CDR3 is TGTGCCACCAGCAGAGTTATAACCCTACAAGAGACCCAGTACTTC.

The rearrangement links TRBV6-1 to TRBJ1-4; 8 bases line up with TRBD1. The CDR3 is made up of 15 amino acids. Germline-derived CDR1 and CDR2 are MNHNS and SASEGT. With 3 bases clipped from V and 6 bases from J, the junction kept 6 bases outside the gene matches. The CDR3 coding sequence is TGTGCCAGCAGTGATAGGGACAGGAGGGATGAAAAACTGTTTTTT. It is translated as CASSDRDRRDEKLFF.

This clone was counted a single time. The genes are TRBV6-5 and TRBJ2-7; D may match TRBD1 or TRBD2 (6 bases each). V lost 0 bases and J lost 6, with 12 bases in between. Per germline, CDR1 MNHEY and CDR2 SVGAGI. The CDR3 contains 14 residues. CDR3: CASSYSGGGTEQYF. Here the CDR3 DNA reads TGTGCCAGCAGTTACTCCGGGGGCGGGACCGAGCAGTACTTC.

Worth noting for this clone: The germline gene is not matched at one end of the junction; a read error may be the cause. The J gene is TRBJ2-3, the V gene TRBV4-3; 12 nucleotides align to TRBD2. The CDR3 loop spans 13 amino acids. The germline gives CDR1 LGHNA, CDR2 YSLEER. The CDR3 nucleotides read TGCGCCAGCAGCCAAGTACTAGCGGGGGGTGAGGCTTTT. It specifies CASSQVLAGGEAF.

This chain uses TRBV19 with TRBJ1-2; a weak D match, TRBD1 (6 bases). The V gene lost 2 bases and the J gene lost 2 bases, with 6 bases spanning the gap. CDR1 is LNHDA, CDR2 SQIVND, per germline (reference sequence). This CDR3 contains 13 residues. CDR3 in amino acids: CASSIQGNYGYTF. The CDR3 coding sequence is TGTGCCAGTAGTATACAGGGGAACTATGGCTACACCTTC.

The chain joins TRBV27 to TRBJ2-7; 8 nucleotides agree with TRBD1. This CDR3 is 13 amino acids long. V shed 5 bases, J shed 6 bases, and the junction held 6 bases outside the gene matches. CDR1 is MNHEY, CDR2 SMNVEV, per germline (reference sequence). The CDR3 bases are TGTGCCAGCAGTCCCGACAGGGGTCGCGAGCAGTACTTC. As protein: CASSPDRGREQYF.

The V and J genes are TRBV6-5 and TRBJ2-5; no clear D gene. This CDR3 comprises 13 residues. The germline V gene encodes CDR1 MNHEY and CDR2 SVGAGI. Trimming cost V 4 bases and J 4 bases, with 10 bases left between them. CDR3 bases: TGTGCCAGCAGTTGGTCAGGTGGAGAGACCCAGTACTTC. This codes for CASSWSGGETQYF.

The chain has TRBV7-2 and TRBJ2-5; 12 bases match TRBD2. The CDR3 is made up of 16 amino acids. Trimming removed 5 bases from V and 6 bases from J; junction bases left unmatched: 10. CDR1 and CDR2 (germline): SGHTA, FQGNSA. The CDR3 DNA follows: TGTGCCAGCAGCGCCCCTAGCGGGGGGGCCCGGAAGACCCAGTACTTC. Residues: CASSAPSGGARKTQYF.

This sequence joins TRBV7-9 and TRBJ1-1; 9 bases are shared with TRBD1. This CDR3 region has 17 residues. With 7 bases clipped from V and 1 base from J, the junction kept 13 bases outside the gene matches. The germline V gene has CDR1 SEHNR and CDR2 FQNEAQ (reference sequence). CDR3 loop: CASTRPWGQGSNTEAFF. Here the CDR3 DNA reads TGTGCCAGCACTCGGCCTTGGGGACAGGGTTCGAACACTGAAGCTTTCTTT.

The rearrangement uses TRBV5-4 and TRBJ2-7, with 11 bases lining up with TRBD2. This CDR3 spans 14 amino acids. V was pared by 4 bases and J by 2 bases, with 2 bases of the junction left unmatched. Germline values: CDR1 SGHNT, CDR2 YYREEE (reference sequence). The CDR3 sequence: CASSTGLAAYEQYF. CDR3 bases: TGTGCCAGCAGCACGGGACTAGCGGCCTACGAGCAGTACTTC.

The chain combines TRBV2 with TRBJ2-7; 9 bases map to TRBD1. The germline CDR1 and CDR2 sequences are SNHLY and FYNNEI. V gave up 9 bases and J gave up 1 base; unmatched junction bases: 7. This CDR3 comprises 14 residues. The CDR3 here is CASSTGTGSYEQYF. CDR3 coding DNA: TGTGCCAGTTCTACCGGGACAGGGTCCTACGAGCAGTACTTC.

Only one count was recorded for this clone. The CDR3 here is CASQKGDSCNQPQHF. The CDR3 DNA follows: TGTGCCAGCCAAAAGGGGGACAGCTGCAATCAGCCCCAGCATTTT. The chain links TRBV21-1 to TRBJ1-5; TRBD1 is the table's D call and was not checked against the DNA. TRBV21-1 is listed as a pseudogene. CDR3 length: 15 residues.